Included here is one T cell receptor beta chain sequence, with context. The antigen is undetermined. V dropped 0 bases and J dropped 4 bases, with 7 bases sitting between them. The CDR3 runs 14 residues. In germline, CDR1 is SGHDN, CDR2 FVKESK. MiXCR, applied by TCRdb to the RT-PCR reads, yields one record per CDR3 protein. Among 650,000 to 800,000 distinct CDR3 sequences, 11% to 15% were seen once, and the ten largest hold 5.5% to 8%. This record comes from a study of response to subunit inactivated influenza vaccine. Findings and caveats of the study: There was a suggestion from the authors that each seasonal influenza vaccination recruits few new T cells.

This TCR derives from a man between 50 and 59 years old who received an inactivated influenza vaccine. Sequencing used PBMCs from blood, obtained around 14 days before vaccination. V usage is TRBV14 and J usage is TRBJ2-1; D remains ambiguous. The CDR3 reads CASSQDIWYNEQFF. In DNA, the CDR3 is TGTGCCAGCAGCCAAGACATCTGGTACAATGAGCAGTTCTTC.